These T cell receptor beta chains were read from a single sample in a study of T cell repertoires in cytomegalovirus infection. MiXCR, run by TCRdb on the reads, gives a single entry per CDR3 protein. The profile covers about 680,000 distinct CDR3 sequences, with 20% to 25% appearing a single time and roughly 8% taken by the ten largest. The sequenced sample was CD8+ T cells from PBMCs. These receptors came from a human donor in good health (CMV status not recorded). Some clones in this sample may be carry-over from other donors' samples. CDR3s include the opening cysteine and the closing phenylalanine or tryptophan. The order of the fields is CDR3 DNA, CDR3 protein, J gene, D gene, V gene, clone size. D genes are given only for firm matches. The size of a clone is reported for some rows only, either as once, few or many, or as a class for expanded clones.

cdr3_nt: TGTGCCAGCGGGGGGAGATGGAGGAATGAGCAGTTCTTC
cdr3_aa: CASGGRWRNEQFF
j_call: TRBJ2-1
d_call: NA
v_call: TRBV2
clone_size: NA

cdr3_nt: TGTGCCAGCAGCTTAACGACAGGGTTGAACACTGAAGCTTTCTTT
cdr3_aa: CASSLTTGLNTEAFF
j_call: TRBJ1-1
d_call: TRBD1
v_call: TRBV7-9
clone_size: many

cdr3_nt: TGTGCCAGCACCATACAGGGCAGGGCGCCGGGCACAGATACGCAGTATTTT
cdr3_aa: CASTIQGRAPGTDTQYF
j_call: TRBJ2-3
d_call: NA
v_call: TRBV6-6
clone_size: many

cdr3_nt: TGTGCTAGTGGTTCAGACGCTAGCGGGGGGGTTTTCTCCTACAATGAGCAGTTCTTC
cdr3_aa: CASGSDASGGVFSYNEQFF
j_call: TRBJ2-1
d_call: TRBD2
v_call: TRBV12-5
clone_size: many

cdr3_nt: TGTGCCAGCAGCTTAGCTTCTACCGACAGGAGGATCAATCAGCCCCAGCATTTT
cdr3_aa: CASSLASTDRRINQPQHF
j_call: TRBJ1-5
d_call: NA
v_call: TRBV7-9
clone_size: few

cdr3_nt: TGTGCCAGCAGCTTGGTCCGAATGGCAGATACGCAGTATTTT
cdr3_aa: CASSLVRMADTQYF
j_call: TRBJ2-3
d_call: NA
v_call: TRBV7-6
clone_size: few

cdr3_nt: TGTGCCAGCGGACAGGGGACGTTTATTAATGGCTACACCTTC
cdr3_aa: CASGQGTFINGYTF
j_call: TRBJ1-2
d_call: TRBD1
v_call: TRBV19
clone_size: NA

cdr3_nt: TGTGCCAGCAGTGAAAGGGGTCGGGACAGGCCCTATGGCTACACCTTC
cdr3_aa: CASSERGRDRPYGYTF
j_call: TRBJ1-2
d_call: TRBD1
v_call: TRBV25-1
clone_size: many

cdr3_nt: TGCAGTGCTAGCGGCATAAACCCCGACAAAGAGACCCAGTACTTC
cdr3_aa: CSASGINPDKETQYF
j_call: TRBJ2-5
d_call: NA
v_call: TRBV20-1
clone_size: NA

cdr3_nt: TGTGCCAGCAGCCCGTCCCCCGGGGTAGATACGCAGTATTTT
cdr3_aa: CASSPSPGVDTQYF
j_call: TRBJ2-3
d_call: NA
v_call: TRBV12-3/TRBV12-4
clone_size: NA

cdr3_nt: TGCAGCGTCCTAACCGGGGGACTAGCGGGGGGGCTTATTGATGAGCAGTTCTTC
cdr3_aa: CSVLTGGLAGGLIDEQFF
j_call: TRBJ2-1
d_call: TRBD2
v_call: TRBV29-1
clone_size: NA

cdr3_nt: TGCAGCGTTGAAGTCCGCAGGGGTCCGTTCTTC
cdr3_aa: CSVEVRRGPFF
j_call: TRBJ2-1
d_call: NA
v_call: TRBV29-1
clone_size: few

cdr3_nt: TGTGCCGGGGGCAGGGCCGCCTACGAGCAGTACTTC
cdr3_aa: CAGGRAAYEQYF
j_call: TRBJ2-7
d_call: NA
v_call: TRBV2
clone_size: NA

cdr3_nt: TGTGCCAGCAGTTACGCGGGACTACGTACCGGGGAGCTGTTTTTT
cdr3_aa: CASSYAGLRTGELFF
j_call: TRBJ2-2
d_call: TRBD2
v_call: TRBV6-2/TRBV6-3
clone_size: NA

cdr3_nt: TGCAGTGCTAGTCCTATCGAGGGGGCCCCTAGCAATCAGCCCCAGCATTTT
cdr3_aa: CSASPIEGAPSNQPQHF
j_call: TRBJ1-5
d_call: TRBD1
v_call: TRBV20-1
clone_size: few

cdr3_nt: TGTGCCAGCAGCTTAGATGGGGGGCCAGATACGCAGTATTTT
cdr3_aa: CASSLDGGPDTQYF
j_call: TRBJ2-3
d_call: NA
v_call: TRBV7-2
clone_size: many

cdr3_nt: TGTGCCAGCAGCTCGAACAGGACACAAGAGACCCAGTACTTC
cdr3_aa: CASSSNRTQETQYF
j_call: TRBJ2-5
d_call: NA
v_call: TRBV7-6
clone_size: NA

cdr3_nt: TGTGCCAGCAGCTTAAGCCGGGACAGAGGACTGTTTTTT
cdr3_aa: CASSLSRDRGLFF
j_call: TRBJ1-4
d_call: TRBD1
v_call: TRBV7-9
clone_size: many

cdr3_nt: TGCAGCGTTGATTGGGCGGGACTCCCCATCGTTCAGTACTTC
cdr3_aa: CSVDWAGLPIVQYF
j_call: TRBJ2-4
d_call: NA
v_call: TRBV29-1
clone_size: few

cdr3_nt: TGCGCCAGCAGCCCCCTGACTAACGGGGCCAATGAGCAGTTCTTC
cdr3_aa: CASSPLTNGANEQFF
j_call: TRBJ2-1
d_call: NA
v_call: TRBV5-1
clone_size: NA

cdr3_nt: TGTGCCAGCAGTTACGAGCAGAGCTCCTACAATGAGCAGTTCTTC
cdr3_aa: CASSYEQSSYNEQFF
j_call: TRBJ2-1
d_call: NA
v_call: TRBV6-5
clone_size: few

cdr3_nt: TGCAGTGCTCGGGACTTGGGGACCCAGTACTTC
cdr3_aa: CSARDLGTQYF
j_call: TRBJ2-5
d_call: NA
v_call: TRBV20-1
clone_size: few

cdr3_nt: TGTGCCAGTAGGATACGGAAGACAGGTGATAGGTCCTACGAGCAGTACTTC
cdr3_aa: CASRIRKTGDRSYEQYF
j_call: TRBJ2-7
d_call: NA
v_call: TRBV19
clone_size: NA

cdr3_nt: TGTGCCAGCAGTGGGGGGACACTGGATGGAAACACCATATATTTT
cdr3_aa: CASSGGTLDGNTIYF
j_call: TRBJ1-3
d_call: NA
v_call: TRBV2
clone_size: few

cdr3_nt: TGCAGCGTTGATAGGGACGTGACCGATGAGCAGTTCTTC
cdr3_aa: CSVDRDVTDEQFF
j_call: TRBJ2-1
d_call: NA
v_call: TRBV29-1
clone_size: NA

cdr3_nt: TGCAGTGCTAGCCCCAGCGGGGGACTTTCCTACAATGAGCAGTTCTTC
cdr3_aa: CSASPSGGLSYNEQFF
j_call: TRBJ2-1
d_call: TRBD2
v_call: TRBV20-1
clone_size: few

cdr3_nt: TGTGCCAGCTGTGAAACACGGGACAGGGGAATGAACACTGAAGCTTTCTTT
cdr3_aa: CASCETRDRGMNTEAFF
j_call: TRBJ1-1
d_call: TRBD1
v_call: TRBV7-1
clone_size: NA

cdr3_nt: TGTGCCATCAGTCAAGCGGGGGGGAGTGGGTACAATGAGCAGTTCTTC
cdr3_aa: CAISQAGGSGYNEQFF
j_call: TRBJ2-1
d_call: TRBD2
v_call: TRBV10-3
clone_size: few

cdr3_nt: TGTGCCAGCAGCTTAGATTCGGCCTGGACTGAAGCTTTCTTT
cdr3_aa: CASSLDSAWTEAFF
j_call: TRBJ1-1
d_call: NA
v_call: TRBV7-8
clone_size: many

cdr3_nt: TGTGCCAGCAGTCTATTCCTAGCTCCCTACAATGAGCAGTTCTTC
cdr3_aa: CASSLFLAPYNEQFF
j_call: TRBJ2-1
d_call: NA
v_call: TRBV12-3/TRBV12-4
clone_size: few

cdr3_nt: TGTGCCAGCAGCTTTCCGGGACAGGAAAGATATGGCTACACCTTC
cdr3_aa: CASSFPGQERYGYTF
j_call: TRBJ1-2
d_call: TRBD1
v_call: TRBV7-2
clone_size: NA

cdr3_nt: TGTGCCAGCAGTTACAGGGTCTTCTTCTATGGCTACACCTTC
cdr3_aa: CASSYRVFFYGYTF
j_call: TRBJ1-2
d_call: NA
v_call: TRBV6-2/TRBV6-3
clone_size: few

cdr3_nt: TGTGCCAGCAGTCCGTCCATTACAGAAGTAGTACAAGAGACCCAGTACTTC
cdr3_aa: CASSPSITEVVQETQYF
j_call: TRBJ2-5
d_call: NA
v_call: TRBV2
clone_size: NA

cdr3_nt: TGTGCCAGCTCACCCCTCGGACAGGACAAAAACATTCAGTACTTC
cdr3_aa: CASSPLGQDKNIQYF
j_call: TRBJ2-4
d_call: TRBD1
v_call: TRBV18
clone_size: NA

cdr3_nt: TGTGCCAGCAGCTTGCCCTCGGGTGCGGACATTCAGTACTTC
cdr3_aa: CASSLPSGADIQYF
j_call: TRBJ2-4
d_call: NA
v_call: TRBV7-6
clone_size: NA

cdr3_nt: TGTGCCATCAGTGAGTCGGTGGGACAGGGCTCCTACGAGCAGTACTTC
cdr3_aa: CAISESVGQGSYEQYF
j_call: TRBJ2-7
d_call: TRBD1
v_call: TRBV10-3
clone_size: few

cdr3_nt: TGTGCCAGCAGCTTCCGCGGGGGGCCGGTAGATACCCAGTACTTC
cdr3_aa: CASSFRGGPVDTQYF
j_call: TRBJ2-5
d_call: TRBD2
v_call: TRBV7-2
clone_size: many

cdr3_nt: TGTGCCAGCAGGCCTGGTAATCAGCCCCAGCATTTT
cdr3_aa: CASRPGNQPQHF
j_call: TRBJ1-5
d_call: NA
v_call: TRBV6-2/TRBV6-3
clone_size: NA